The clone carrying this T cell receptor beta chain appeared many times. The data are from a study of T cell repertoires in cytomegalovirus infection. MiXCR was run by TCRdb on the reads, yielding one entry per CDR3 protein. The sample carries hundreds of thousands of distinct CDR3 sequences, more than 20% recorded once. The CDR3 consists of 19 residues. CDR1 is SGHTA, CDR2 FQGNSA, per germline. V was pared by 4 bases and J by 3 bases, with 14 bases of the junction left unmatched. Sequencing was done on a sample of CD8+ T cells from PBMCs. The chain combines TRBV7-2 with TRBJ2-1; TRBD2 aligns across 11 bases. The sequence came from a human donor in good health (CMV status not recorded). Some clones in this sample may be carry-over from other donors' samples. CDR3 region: CASSSPTSGAGLFYNEQFF. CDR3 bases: TGTGCCAGCAGCTCGCCGACTAGCGGGGCGGGTCTTTTCTACAATGAGCAGTTCTTC.